Shown below are 13 T cell receptor beta chains from a single sample sequenced in a study of identical twins. MiXCR, applied by TCRdb to the 5' RACE reads, yields one record per CDR3 protein. The table records 400,000 to 550,000 distinct CDR3 sequences, 13% to 15% of them present only once. The same sample was also used in a study of yellow fever vaccine responses in identical twins.

Specimen: CD4+ T cells sorted from blood. These receptors came from a woman aged 18-29 years in good health.

This rearrangement joins TRBV7-9 to TRBJ1-5; maybe TRBD1 (6 bases). V was clipped by 7 bases and J by 5 bases, with 9 bases between them. CDR1 and CDR2 (germline): SEHNR, FQNEAQ (reference sequence). This CDR3 is built from 12 residues. CDR3 protein: CASTKGDQPQHF. CDR3 nucleotide sequence: TGTGCCAGCACTAAGGGGGATCAGCCCCAGCATTTT. Using reference TRBV7-9 and TRBJ1-5 for the parts outside the CDR3, the full variable domain is DTGVSQNPRHKITKRGQNVTFRCDPISEHNRLYWYRQTLGQGPEFLTYFQNEAQLEKSRLLSDRFSAERPKGSFSTLEIQRTEQGDSAMYLCASTKGDQPQHFGDGTRLSIL.

This chain connects TRBV5-1 to TRBJ2-2; D is unresolved. Germline assignment: CDR1 SGHRS and CDR2 YFSETQ. Trimming removed 3 bases at V and 3 bases at J, with 9 bases between. The CDR3 spans 14 residues. The CDR3 region has the DNA TGCGCCAGCAGCTCCAACAGCCACACCGGGGAGCTGTTTTTT. This translates into CASSSNSHTGELFF.

The chain is built from TRBV4-3 and TRBJ2-7; D is possibly TRBD2 (5 bases). Germline loops: CDR1 LGHNA, CDR2 YSLEER. The CDR3 contains 13 residues. Trimming shortened V by 0 bases and J by 6 bases, and 9 bases separated the two germline ends. CDR3 coding DNA: TGCGCCAGCAGCCAAGATCGAGGGAGCGAGCAGTACTTC. Encoded protein: CASSQDRGSEQYF.

The table lists this clonotype with a few counts. The chain combines TRBV11-3 with TRBJ2-3; D is unclear. The CDR3 consists of 15 residues. Trimming removed 0 bases at V and 1 base at J, with 8 bases between. The germline CDR1 and CDR2 sequences are SGHNT and YENEEA. The CDR3 DNA follows: TGTGCCAGCAGCTTAGACCCCGGCGGCACAGATACGCAGTATTTT. It yields the protein CASSLDPGGTDTQYF.

This clonotype was observed a few times. J is TRBJ2-1 and V is TRBV12-3 or TRBV12-4, with 9 bases matching TRBD2. The CDR3 loop spans 14 amino acids. V lost 6 bases and J lost 8; bases outside the gene matches: 8. The CDR3 sequence: CASRFSGSNHEQFF. The CDR3 nucleotides are TGTGCCAGCAGATTTAGCGGGAGTAATCATGAGCAGTTCTTC.

This clonotype was picked up a small number of times. The rearrangement uses TRBV20-1 and TRBJ1-2, with a tentative D call TRBD1 (6 bases). This CDR3 spans 15 amino acids. Per the germline V gene, CDR1 is DFQATT and CDR2 is SNEGSKA (reference sequence). With 8 bases removed from V and 4 bases from J, the gap between germline ends came to 23 bases. Written as DNA, the CDR3 is TGCAGTCCAACCCAAGGCGGGGGGCGCACCTATGGCTACACCTTC. Its protein product is CSPTQGGGRTYGYTF.

V and J are TRBV6-1 and TRBJ2-1; 12 positions match TRBD2. With V trimmed by 4 bases and J by 5 bases, 3 bases remained unmatched. CDR3 size: 15 residues. Per the germline V gene, CDR1 is MNHNS and CDR2 is SASEGT. The CDR3 region is CASSALAGGDNEQFF. For the CDR3, the DNA is TGTGCCAGCAGTGCACTAGCGGGAGGCGACAATGAGCAGTTCTTC.

This sequence joins TRBV12-3 or TRBV12-4 and TRBJ1-5, with D possibly being TRBD1 (6 bases). CDR3 size: 15 residues. V was cut by 2 bases and J by 4 bases, with 12 bases left in between. The CDR3 nucleotides are TGTGCCAGCAGTTTATCAGGGGTTGCAAATCAGCCCCAGCATTTT. It yields the protein CASSLSGVANQPQHF.

In its sample, this clonotype was seen a few times. This chain joins TRBV12-3 or TRBV12-4 and TRBJ2-6; D unclear. The CDR3 runs to 15 residues. Trimming pared 2 bases from V and 2 bases from J, leaving 7 bases between. The CDR3 DNA reads TGTGCCAGCAGTTTAAGGTCCCCTGGGGCCAACGTCCTGACTTTC. This sequence encodes CASSLRSPGANVLTF.

This clonotype has a count of ten or more. The junction shows a germline mismatch at one end, possibly a read error. The chain links TRBV5-5 to TRBJ2-2, with no clear D. The germline V gene encodes CDR1 SGHKS and CDR2 YYEKEE (reference sequence). The CDR3 length is 16 residues. The CDR3 DNA reads as TGTGCCAGCAGCTTCGGCCCCACTGGGAACGCCGGGGAGCTGTTTTTT. This translates into CASSFGPTGNAGELFF. Complete variable domain (other parts from reference TRBV5-5 and TRBJ2-2): DAGVTQSPTHLIKTRGQQVTLRCSPISGHKSVSWYQQVLGQGPQFIFQYYEKEERGRGNFPDRFSARQFPNYSSELNVNALLLGDSALYLCASSFGPTGNAGELFFGEGSRLTVL.

The chain links TRBV7-9 to TRBJ2-3; D remains unclear. This CDR3 spans 15 amino acids. Germline loops: CDR1 SEHNR, CDR2 FQNEAQ (reference sequence). Trimming took off 4 bases at V and 2 bases at J, with 13 bases between the two ends. The chain's CDR3 is CASSSPLGLTDTQYF. Written as DNA, the CDR3 is TGTGCCAGCAGCTCGCCCCTAGGTCTCACAGATACGCAGTATTTT.

The chain couples TRBV12-3 or TRBV12-4 to TRBJ1-6; D is unresolved. V lost 4 bases and J lost 8, with 12 bases in between. The CDR3 is made up of 14 amino acids. CDR3: CASSYDSRYSPLHF. CDR3 bases: TGTGCCAGCAGTTATGACTCCAGGTATTCACCCCTCCACTTT.

The V gene is TRBV7-2, the J gene TRBJ2-3, with D perhaps TRBD2 (5 bases). The ends were cut back, 1 base at V and 5 bases at J, with 16 bases in the middle. CDR3 length: 16 amino acids. From germline, CDR1 is SGHTA and CDR2 FQGNSA. The CDR3 is CASSLGSRVTRDTQYF. The CDR3 DNA reads as TGTGCCAGCAGCTTAGGGAGTCGAGTAACTAGAGATACGCAGTATTTT.